This T cell receptor beta chain was observed in a study of blood T cell repertoires in COVID-19. The CDR3 is 13 amino acids. Germline CDR1 SQVTM, CDR2 ANQGSEA. Trimming took off 4 bases at V and 0 bases at J, with 9 bases between the two ends. In the study's own analysis: Nucleated cell number was recorded as an estimate derived from reference gene primer amplification. Repertoires were generated with immunoSEQ multiplex PCR, while TCRdb's copy carries only in-frame clones and drops some. V and J calls plus clone size are reproduced from that table; the DNA served to infer D and trimming. The sample lists about 230,000 clones; around 90% were seen once.

Material: peripheral blood. J is TRBJ1-1 and V is TRBV29-1; D ambiguous. The TCR originated in a man under 40 with COVID-19, enrolled during active disease. The CDR3 protein is CSVGKPLNTEAFF. The DNA for the CDR3 is TGCAGCGTTGGTAAGCCTCTGAACACTGAAGCTTTCTTT.